This TCR beta chain was recovered during a study of CDR3 diversity in severe acne. MiXCR was run by TCRdb on the PCR reads, yielding one entry per CDR3 protein. The sample has about 97,000 distinct CDR3 sequences, 45% to 60% seen once. V was pared by 4 bases and J by 4 bases, with 8 bases of the junction left unmatched. The CDR3 length is 16 residues. CDR1 SGHRS and CDR2 YFSETQ come from the germline V gene. V gene TRBV5-1 combines with J gene TRBJ2-2; 9 bases match TRBD1. The clonotype comes from a male donor with acne. The source material was blood. CDR3 region: CASSPRVTGGTGELFF. The DNA for the CDR3 is TGCGCCAGCAGCCCCAGGGTGACAGGGGGCACCGGGGAGCTGTTTTTT.